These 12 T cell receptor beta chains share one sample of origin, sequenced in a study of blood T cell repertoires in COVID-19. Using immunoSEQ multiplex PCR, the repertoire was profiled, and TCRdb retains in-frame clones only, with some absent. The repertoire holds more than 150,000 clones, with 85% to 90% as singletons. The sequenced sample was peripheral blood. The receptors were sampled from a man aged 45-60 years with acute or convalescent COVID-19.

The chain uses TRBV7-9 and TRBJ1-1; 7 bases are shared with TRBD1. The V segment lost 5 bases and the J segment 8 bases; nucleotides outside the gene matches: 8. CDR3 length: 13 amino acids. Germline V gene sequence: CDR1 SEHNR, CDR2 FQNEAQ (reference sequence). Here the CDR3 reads CASSTRQGGEAFF. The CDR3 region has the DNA TGTGCCAGCAGCACAAGACAGGGCGGCGAAGCTTTCTTT.

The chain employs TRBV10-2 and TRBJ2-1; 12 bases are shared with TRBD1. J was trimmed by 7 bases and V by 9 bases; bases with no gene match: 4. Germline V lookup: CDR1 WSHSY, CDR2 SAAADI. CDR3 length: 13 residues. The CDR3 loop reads CASGTGGWNEQFF. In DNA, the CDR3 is TGCGCCAGTGGGACAGGGGGCTGGAATGAGCAGTTCTTC.

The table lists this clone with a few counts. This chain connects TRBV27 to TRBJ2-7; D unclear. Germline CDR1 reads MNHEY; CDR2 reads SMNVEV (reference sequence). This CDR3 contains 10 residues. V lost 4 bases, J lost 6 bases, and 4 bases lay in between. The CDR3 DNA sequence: TGTGCCAGCAGTTCATTCGAGCAGTACTTC. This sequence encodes CASSSFEQYF.

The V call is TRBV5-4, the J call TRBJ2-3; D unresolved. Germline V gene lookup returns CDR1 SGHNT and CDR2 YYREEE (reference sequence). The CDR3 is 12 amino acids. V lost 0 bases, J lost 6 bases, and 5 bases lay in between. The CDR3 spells CASSLAGDTQYF. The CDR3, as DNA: TGTGCCAGCAGCTTGGCCGGGGATACGCAGTATTTT.

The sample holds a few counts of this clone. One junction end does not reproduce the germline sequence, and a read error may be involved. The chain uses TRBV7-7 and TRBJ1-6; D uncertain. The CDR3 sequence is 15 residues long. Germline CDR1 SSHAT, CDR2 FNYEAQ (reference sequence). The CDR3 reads CASSPREKANSPLHF. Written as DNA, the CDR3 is TGTGCTAGCAGTCCGCGGGAAAAAGCTAATTCACCCCTCCACTTT. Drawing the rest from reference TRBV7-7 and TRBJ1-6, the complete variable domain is GAGVSQSPRYKVTKRGQDVTLRCDPISSHATLYWYQQALGQGPEFLTYFNYEAQPDKSGLPSDRFSAERPEGSISTLTIQRTEQRDSAMYRCASSPREKANSPLHFGNGTRLTVT.

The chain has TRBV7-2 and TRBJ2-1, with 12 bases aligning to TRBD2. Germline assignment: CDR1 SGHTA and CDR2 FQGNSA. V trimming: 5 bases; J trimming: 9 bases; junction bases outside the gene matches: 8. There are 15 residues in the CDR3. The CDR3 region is CASSPSGRAFPEQFF. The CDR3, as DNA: TGTGCCAGCAGCCCTAGCGGGAGGGCCTTTCCTGAGCAGTTCTTC. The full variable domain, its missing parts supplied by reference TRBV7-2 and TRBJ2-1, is GAGVSQSPSNKVTEKGKDVELRCDPISGHTALYWYRQSLGQGLEFLIYFQGNSAPDKSGLPSDRFSAERTGGSVSTLTIQRTQQEDSAVYLCASSPSGRAFPEQFFGPGTRLTVL.

The CDR3, as DNA: TGTGCCAGGCTGTTGGACAGGGACGGTCCGATGAACACTGAAGCTTTCTTT. Amino acids: CARLLDRDGPMNTEAFF. The chain uses TRBV2 and TRBJ1-1, with 8 bases that match TRBD1. The J segment lost 0 bases and the V segment lost 9 bases, leaving 15 bases of the junction unmatched. This CDR3 is 17 amino acids long. Looked up from germline, CDR1 is SNHLY and CDR2 is FYNNEI.

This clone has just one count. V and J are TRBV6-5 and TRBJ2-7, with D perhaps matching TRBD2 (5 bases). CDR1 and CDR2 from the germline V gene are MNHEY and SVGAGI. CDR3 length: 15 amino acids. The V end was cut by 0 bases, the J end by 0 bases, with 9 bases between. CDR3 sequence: CASSYSRGSSYEQYF. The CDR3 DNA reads TGTGCCAGCAGTTACTCGAGAGGGAGCTCCTACGAGCAGTACTTC.

CDR3 loop: CASSSDDSTQETQYF. The CDR3 DNA is TGCGCCAGCAGCTCCGACGACAGTACCCAAGAGACCCAGTACTTC. The chain couples TRBV5-1 to TRBJ2-5; a possible D gene is TRBD1 (5 bases). The germline gives CDR1 SGHRS, CDR2 YFSETQ. The CDR3 loop spans 15 amino acids. The V end lost 3 bases, the J end lost 1 base, and 13 bases lay between the germline ends.

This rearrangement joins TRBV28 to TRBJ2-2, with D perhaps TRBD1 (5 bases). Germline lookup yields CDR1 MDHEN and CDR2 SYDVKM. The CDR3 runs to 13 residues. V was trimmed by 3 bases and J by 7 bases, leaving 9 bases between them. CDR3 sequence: CASSLPGIGELFF. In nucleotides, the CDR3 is TGTGCCAGCAGTTTGCCAGGGATCGGGGAGCTGTTTTTT. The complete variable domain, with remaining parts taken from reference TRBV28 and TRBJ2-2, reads DVKVTQSSRYLVKRTGEKVFLECVQDMDHENMFWYRQDPGLGLRLIYFSYDVKMKEKGDIPEGYSVSREKKERFSLILESASTNQTSMYLCASSLPGIGELFFGEGSRLTVL.

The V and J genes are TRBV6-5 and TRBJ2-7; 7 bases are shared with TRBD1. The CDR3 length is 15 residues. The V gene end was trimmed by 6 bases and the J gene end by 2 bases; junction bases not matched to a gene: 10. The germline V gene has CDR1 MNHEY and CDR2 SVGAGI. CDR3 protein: CASRKFGTETYEQYV. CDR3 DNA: TGTGCCAGCAGAAAATTTGGGACAGAAACCTACGAGCAGTACGTC.

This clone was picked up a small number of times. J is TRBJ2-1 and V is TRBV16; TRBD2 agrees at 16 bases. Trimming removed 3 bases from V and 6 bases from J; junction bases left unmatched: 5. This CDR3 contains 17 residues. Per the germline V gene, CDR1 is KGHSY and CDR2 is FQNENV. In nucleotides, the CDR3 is TGTGCCAGCAGCCACCCGGGACTAGCGGGGGGGCTCAATGAGCAGTTCTTC. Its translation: CASSHPGLAGGLNEQFF.